This T cell receptor (beta chain) was sequenced for a study of T cell repertoires in cytomegalovirus infection. Study-level information: Public TCR beta signature analysis indicated the presence of both CMV infection and matching HLA type. Broader study findings: Clonotype analysis showed dominance of the ex vivo response by HLA-C-restricted CMV-specific TCR beta clonotypes.

The germline V gene has CDR1 MDHEN and CDR2 SYDVKM. V was shortened by 7 bases and J by 3 bases, with 32 bases between the two germline ends. This CDR3 is 20 amino acids long. This clonotype was detected ten times or more. The antigen remains undetermined. TCRdb re-derived calls from the reads in MiXCR, one entry per CDR3 protein. This table holds 110,000 or so distinct CDR3 sequences, 30% to 35% found once. The sample consisted of CD8+ T cells from cultured PBMCs, taken from culture after CMV antigen stimulation. This TCR was recovered from a human donor in good health (CMV status not recorded). Some clones in this sample may be carry-over from other donors' samples. The rearrangement links TRBV28 to TRBJ2-3; possible D gene TRBD2, 7 bases. CDR3 in amino acids: CASTSGGAGEGKLLTDTQYF. The CDR3 coding sequence is TGTGCCAGCACCTCGGGGGGCGCAGGGGAAGGGAAATTGTTGACAGATACGCAGTATTTT.